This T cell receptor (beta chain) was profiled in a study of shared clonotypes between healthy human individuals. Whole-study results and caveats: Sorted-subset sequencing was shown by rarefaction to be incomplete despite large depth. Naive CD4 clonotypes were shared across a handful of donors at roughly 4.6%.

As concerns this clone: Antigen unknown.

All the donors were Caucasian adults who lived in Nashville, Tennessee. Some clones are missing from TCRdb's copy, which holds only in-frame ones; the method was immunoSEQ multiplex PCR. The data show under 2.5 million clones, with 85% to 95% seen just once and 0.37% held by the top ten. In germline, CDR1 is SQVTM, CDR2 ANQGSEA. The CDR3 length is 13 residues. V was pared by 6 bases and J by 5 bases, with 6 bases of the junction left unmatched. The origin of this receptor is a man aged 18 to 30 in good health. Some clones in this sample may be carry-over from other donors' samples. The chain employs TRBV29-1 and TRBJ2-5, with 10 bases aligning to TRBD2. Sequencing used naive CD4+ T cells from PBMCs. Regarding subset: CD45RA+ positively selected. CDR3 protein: CSVLLAGVETQYF. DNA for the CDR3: TGCAGCGTCCTGCTAGCGGGAGTGGAGACCCAGTACTTC. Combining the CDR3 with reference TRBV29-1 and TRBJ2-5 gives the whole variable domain SAVISQKPSRDICQRGTSLTIQCQVDSQVTMMFWYRQQPGQSLTLIATANQGSEATYESGFVIDKFPISRPNLTFSTLTVSNMSPEDSSIYLCSVLLAGVETQYFGPGTRLLVL.